The 18 T cell receptor beta chains in this list originate from one sample, sequenced in a study of T-cell reconstitution after alpha-beta-depleted transplantation in children (dated by TCRdb to the mid-2010s). Library creation used PCR. Sequencing took place on an Illumina HiSeq 2500. To normalize quantification of the TCRbeta repertoire, the TCR libraries were built with molecular barcoding that relied on unique molecular identifiers. The public reads were run again by TCRdb, first through fastp at Q25 and then through MiXCR, and only productive beta chains were kept. Rows are combined by CDR3 protein, so each entry shows the most common genes and DNA. The sample yields about 640,000 distinct CDR3 sequences; around 13% were counted once. The biggest ten clones account for 2.2% of the sample. The treatment or condition label for this specimen denotes: allogeneic hematopoietic cell transplantation with graft depleted of TCRalphabeta T cells and CD19 B cells.

The sample in question was PBMCs, mostly from graft donor cells, obtained 360 days after TCRalphabeta/CD19-depleted stem cell transplant. These receptors were obtained from a male patient younger than 18 who had a stem cell transplant for acute myeloid leukemia, so the T cells may come from the graft donor.

The chain uses TRBV24-1 and TRBJ2-4, with a possible D match to TRBD2 (5 bases). Germline V gene lookup returns CDR1 KGHDR and CDR2 SFDVKD. The CDR3 has 16 amino acids. V was clipped by 4 bases and J by 8 bases, with 20 bases between them. The CDR3 spells CATSDARDGSGDIQYF. CDR3 sequence (DNA): TGTGCCACCAGTGACGCGAGGGATGGAAGTGGGGACATTCAGTACTTC.

J is TRBJ1-1 and V is TRBV6-5; possibly TRBD1 for D (6 bases). Germline V gene data show CDR1 as MNHEY and CDR2 as SVGAGI. V was pared by 2 bases and J by 4 bases, with 11 bases between. The CDR3 has 14 amino acids. Here the CDR3 DNA reads TGTGCCAGCAGTTACGGGGACAAGGGCACTGAAGCTTTCTTT. This sequence encodes CASSYGDKGTEAFF.

This clonotype occurred a few times. The gene calls are TRBV12-3 or TRBV12-4 and TRBJ2-7; D may match TRBD1 or TRBD2 (6 bases each). The CDR3 covers 14 residues. The V and J ends lost 3 bases and 5 bases respectively, with 14 bases between them. The CDR3 DNA is TGTGCCAGCAGTTTCGGGGGCGCAAGACACGAGCAGTACTTC. Translating gives CASSFGGARHEQYF.

This clonotype was observed a few times. This sequence joins TRBV4-3 and TRBJ2-7; a possible D gene is TRBD2 (6 bases). Germline CDR1 is LGHNA and CDR2 is YSLEER. The CDR3 loop spans 17 amino acids. V shed 0 bases and J shed 0 bases, with 15 bases lying between them. The CDR3 protein is CASSQDTYPGSSYEQYF. Written as DNA, the CDR3 is TGCGCCAGCAGCCAAGATACCTATCCCGGGAGCTCCTACGAGCAGTACTTC.

This clonotype was recorded at least ten times. The V and J genes are TRBV2 and TRBJ2-1, with D perhaps matching TRBD2 (5 bases). The CDR3 extends over 14 amino acids. V was clipped by 10 bases and J by 3 bases, with 16 bases between them. CDR1 SNHLY and CDR2 FYNNEI come from the germline V gene. The CDR3 sequence is CAIVRLAVYNEQFF. The CDR3 DNA reads as TGTGCCATCGTTAGGCTAGCAGTCTACAATGAGCAGTTCTTC.

V is TRBV5-1 and J is TRBJ2-1; 8 positions match TRBD1. The CDR3 extends over 14 amino acids. Germline values: CDR1 SGHRS, CDR2 YFSETQ. V trimming: 1 base; J trimming: 9 bases; junction bases outside the gene matches: 6. The chain's CDR3 is CASSLTGGSSEQFF. The CDR3 DNA reads as TGCGCCAGCAGCTTGACAGGGGGTTCGAGTGAGCAGTTCTTC.

The chain joins TRBV29-1 to TRBJ2-1; 9 nucleotides line up with TRBD2. CDR3 length: 15 residues. V lost 2 bases to trimming and J lost 3 bases; unmatched junction nucleotides: 5. Germline V CDR1 and CDR2: SQVTM, ANQGSEA. DNA for the CDR3: TGCAGCGTTGAACCGAGTAGCGGGAGCTACAATGAGCAGTTCTTC. Protein sequence: CSVEPSSGSYNEQFF.

This sequence joins TRBV4-3 and TRBJ2-1; 10 bases line up with TRBD2. Trimming at V came to 3 bases and at J to 2 bases, leaving 7 bases not matched to a gene. Germline V lookup: CDR1 LGHNA, CDR2 YSLEER. The CDR3 runs 17 residues. As DNA, the CDR3 is TGCGCCAGCAGCCAGGAGCTAGCGGGAGCTCCCTACAATGAGCAGTTCTTC. Translating it yields CASSQELAGAPYNEQFF.

V gene TRBV4-3 combines with J gene TRBJ2-7, with no clear D. Germline V gene lookup returns CDR1 LGHNA and CDR2 YSLEER. The CDR3 runs to 13 residues. V lost 4 bases, J lost 2 bases, and 9 bases lay in between. The CDR3 reads CASSPALAYEQYF. In DNA, the CDR3 is TGCGCCAGCAGCCCTGCGCTCGCCTACGAGCAGTACTTC.

In its sample, this clonotype was seen a few times. The rearrangement links TRBV28 to TRBJ2-7; TRBD2 matches at 9 bases. J lost 3 bases, V lost 6 bases, and 9 bases had no gene match. CDR3 length: 15 amino acids. Germline V gene data show CDR1 as MDHEN and CDR2 as SYDVKM. CDR3: CASRVAGALNYEQYF. The CDR3 region has the DNA TGTGCCAGCAGGGTAGCGGGAGCTTTGAACTACGAGCAGTACTTC.

Here the CDR3 DNA reads TGTGCCAGCAGTTTCCCCGGGACTAGCGTACAAGAGACCCAGTACTTC. This gives the protein CASSFPGTSVQETQYF. The chain employs TRBV28 and TRBJ2-5, with TRBD2 identical over 10 bases. This CDR3 is built from 16 residues. Losses at the gene ends were 3 bases for V and 2 bases for J; bases not matched to a gene: 6. The V gene's germline CDR1 is MDHEN and CDR2 SYDVKM.

This clonotype was observed a handful of times. The gene calls are TRBV12-3 or TRBV12-4 and TRBJ2-2; no firm D call. Trimming pared 2 bases from V and 7 bases from J, leaving 17 bases between. The CDR3 is 16 residues long. The CDR3 DNA sequence: TGTGCCAGCAGTTTAACGGGTGGTGGGATCGGCGGGGAGCTGTTTTTT. As protein: CASSLTGGGIGGELFF.

A word on this clonotype: A much larger clone differs by one base, so this may be a read error. V usage is TRBV12-3 or TRBV12-4 and J usage is TRBJ2-3, with D possibly being TRBD2 (5 bases). This CDR3 region has 15 residues. This chain's CDR3 is CASSLVAASTNTQYF. The CDR3 bases are TGTGCCAGCAGTTTAGTAGCCGCTAGCACAAATACGCAGTATTTT.

This clonotype was seen only a few times. The rearrangement uses TRBV5-1 and TRBJ2-1, with TRBD2 matching over 7 bases. The CDR3 loop spans 13 amino acids. The V and J ends lost 5 bases and 8 bases, in that order; junction bases with no gene match: 7. Germline V gene data show CDR1 as SGHRS and CDR2 as YFSETQ. CDR3 region: CASRGLMLDEQFF. CDR3 nucleotides: TGCGCCAGCAGGGGACTAATGTTGGATGAGCAGTTCTTC.

This clonotype was picked up many times. The chain joins TRBV27 to TRBJ2-1; 12 nucleotides agree with TRBD2. The CDR3 length is 14 residues. The germline gives CDR1 MNHEY, CDR2 SMNVEV (reference sequence). The ends lost 5 bases at V and 6 bases at J; junction bases unmatched: 2. CDR3: CASSRLAGVNEQFF. CDR3 sequence (DNA): TGTGCCAGCAGTAGACTAGCGGGAGTCAATGAGCAGTTCTTC.

The chain recombines TRBV18 with TRBJ2-7, with a possible D match to TRBD2 (5 bases). V lost 0 bases and J 1 base, leaving 19 bases between the germline ends. CDR3 size: 18 residues. CDR1 KGHSH and CDR2 LQKENI come from the germline V gene. The CDR3: CASSPPARGKATSYEQYF. In DNA form, the CDR3 reads TGTGCCAGCTCACCACCGGCACGGGGTAAAGCAACGTCCTACGAGCAGTACTTC.

J is TRBJ2-1 and V is TRBV3-1, with 7 bases lining up with TRBD1. J was trimmed by 9 bases and V by 0 bases; bases with no gene match: 2. Germline values: CDR1 LGHDT, CDR2 YNNKEL (reference sequence). The CDR3 has 13 residues. The CDR3 sequence: CASSQESGGEQFF. The DNA for the CDR3 is TGTGCCAGCAGCCAAGAATCAGGGGGTGAGCAGTTCTTC.

V is TRBV20-1 and J is TRBJ2-7, with 10 bases that match TRBD2. Trimming removed 3 bases from V and 5 bases from J; junction bases left unmatched: 4. Germline V gene sequence: CDR1 DFQATT, CDR2 SNEGSKA (reference sequence). This CDR3 has 13 residues. CDR3 residues: CSASVAGGNEQYF. CDR3 DNA: TGCAGTGCTAGTGTAGCGGGAGGAAACGAGCAGTACTTC.